This TCR beta chain was captured by sequencing in a study of identical twins. TCRdb ran MiXCR on the 5' RACE reads and lists one entry per CDR3 protein. The sample shows about 1.7 million distinct CDR3 sequences, about 32% of them seen only once. CDR1 MNHEY and CDR2 SMNVEV come from the germline V gene (reference sequence). Trimming removed 8 bases from V and 2 bases from J, with 6 bases in between. The CDR3 covers 11 residues. The chain employs TRBV27 and TRBJ1-1; no firm D call. This TCR was recovered from a newborn girl in good health. Input material: cord blood. The chain's CDR3 is CASAINTEAFF. As DNA, the CDR3 is TGTGCCAGCGCGATAAACACTGAAGCTTTCTTT.